The present T cell receptor (beta chain) was sequenced within a study of identifying expanded T cells in peripheral blood. This clone showed up just a few times. No antigen is known for it. General study points: Differentially abundant clones: roughly 1.2 between replicates, 15 to 17 at approximately two weeks, more than 18 at four. Variance in clone template counts between approximately two-week samples significantly increased with total template count across all healthy donors.

Produced via immunoSEQ multiplex PCR; TCRdb's table is partial and in-frame only. This table has 75,000 to 100,000 clones, about nine tenths appearing once. No infections or other immune events were documented during collection. The CDR3 sequence is 15 residues long. CDR1 is MDHEN and CDR2 is SYDVKM in the germline V gene. V gave up 2 bases and J gave up 11 bases; unmatched junction bases: 9. The receptor was derived from a person between 18 and 70 years old in good health. This chain links TRBV28 with TRBJ1-5; 10 nucleotides match TRBD1. Sequences were obtained from blood. The CDR3 sequence is CASSLGGTGVRSQHF. Written as DNA, the CDR3 is TGTGCCAGCAGTTTAGGAGGGACAGGGGTGAGGTCCCAGCATTTT. The full variable domain, in which reference TRBV28 and TRBJ1-5 provide the parts outside the CDR3, is DVKVTQSSRYLVKRTGEKVFLECVQDMDHENMFWYRQDPGLGLRLIYFSYDVKMKEKGDIPEGYSVSREKKERFSLILESASTNQTSMYLCASSLGGTGVRSQHFGDGTRLSIL.